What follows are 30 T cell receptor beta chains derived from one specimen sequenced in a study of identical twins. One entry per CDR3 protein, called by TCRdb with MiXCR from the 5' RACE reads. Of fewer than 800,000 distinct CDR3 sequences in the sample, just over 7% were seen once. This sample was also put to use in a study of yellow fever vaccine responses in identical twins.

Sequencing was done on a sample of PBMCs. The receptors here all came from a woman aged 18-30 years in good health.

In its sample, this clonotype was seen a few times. The CDR3 reads CASCRESGNTIYF. The CDR3 DNA sequence: TGTGCCAGCTGCAGGGAATCTGGAAACACCATATATTTT. The chain uses TRBV2 and TRBJ1-3; D possibly corresponds to TRBD1 (5 bases). In germline, CDR1 is SNHLY, CDR2 FYNNEI. V lost 8 bases, J lost 1 base, and 9 bases lay in between. The CDR3 runs to 13 residues.

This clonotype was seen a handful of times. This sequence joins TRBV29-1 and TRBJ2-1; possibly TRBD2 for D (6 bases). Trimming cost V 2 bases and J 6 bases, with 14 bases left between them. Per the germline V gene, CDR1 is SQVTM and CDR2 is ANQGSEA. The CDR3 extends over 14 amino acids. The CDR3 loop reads CSVESREWGNEQFF. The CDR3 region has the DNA TGCAGCGTTGAATCCCGGGAGTGGGGCAATGAGCAGTTCTTC.

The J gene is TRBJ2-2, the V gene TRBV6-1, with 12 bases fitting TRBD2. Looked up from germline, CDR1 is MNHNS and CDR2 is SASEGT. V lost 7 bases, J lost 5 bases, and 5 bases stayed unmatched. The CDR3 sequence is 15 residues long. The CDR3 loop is CASTLTSGSTGELFF. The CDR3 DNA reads TGTGCCAGCACCCTGACTAGCGGGAGTACCGGGGAGCTGTTTTTT.

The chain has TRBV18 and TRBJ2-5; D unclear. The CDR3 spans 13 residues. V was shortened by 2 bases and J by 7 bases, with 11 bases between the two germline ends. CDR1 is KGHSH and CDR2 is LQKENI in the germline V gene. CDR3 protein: CASSPSAIGTQYF. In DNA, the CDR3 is TGTGCCAGCTCACCATCAGCCATAGGGACCCAGTACTTC.

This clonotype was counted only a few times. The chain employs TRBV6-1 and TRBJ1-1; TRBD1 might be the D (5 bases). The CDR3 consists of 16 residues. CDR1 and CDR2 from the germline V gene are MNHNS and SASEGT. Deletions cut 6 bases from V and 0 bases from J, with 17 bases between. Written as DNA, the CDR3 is TGTGCCAGCAGGATAGACAGTTCGAGAGTGAACACTGAAGCTTTCTTT. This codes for CASRIDSSRVNTEAFF.

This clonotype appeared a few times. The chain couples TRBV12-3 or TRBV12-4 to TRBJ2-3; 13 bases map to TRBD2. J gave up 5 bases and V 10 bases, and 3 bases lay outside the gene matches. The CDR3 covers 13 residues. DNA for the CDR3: TGTGCCACTCGACTAGCGGGGGGAGATACGCAGTATTTT. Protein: CATRLAGGDTQYF.

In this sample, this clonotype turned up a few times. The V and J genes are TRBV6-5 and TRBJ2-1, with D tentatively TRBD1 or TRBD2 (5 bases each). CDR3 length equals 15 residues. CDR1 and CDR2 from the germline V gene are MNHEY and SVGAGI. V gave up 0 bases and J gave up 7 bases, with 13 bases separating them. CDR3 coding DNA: TGTGCCAGCAGTTACTCGTCTTCGGGGCGGAATGAGCAGTTCTTC. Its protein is CASSYSSSGRNEQFF.

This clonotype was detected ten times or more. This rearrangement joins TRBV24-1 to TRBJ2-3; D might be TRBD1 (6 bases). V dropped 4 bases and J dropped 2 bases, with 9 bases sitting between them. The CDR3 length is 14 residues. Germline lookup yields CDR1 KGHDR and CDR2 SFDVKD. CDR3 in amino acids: CATSEGAYTDTQYF. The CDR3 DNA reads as TGTGCCACCAGTGAGGGGGCCTACACAGATACGCAGTATTTT.

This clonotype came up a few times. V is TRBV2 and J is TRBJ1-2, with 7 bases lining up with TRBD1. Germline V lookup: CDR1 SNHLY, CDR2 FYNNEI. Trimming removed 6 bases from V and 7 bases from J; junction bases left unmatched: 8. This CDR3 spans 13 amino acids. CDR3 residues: CASSFNRGVGYTF. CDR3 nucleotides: TGTGCCAGCAGCTTCAACAGGGGCGTTGGCTACACCTTC. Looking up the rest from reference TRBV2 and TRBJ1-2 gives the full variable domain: EPEVTQTPSHQVTQMGQEVILRCVPISNHLYFYWYRQILGQKVEFLVSFYNNEISEKSEIFDDQFSVERPDGSNFTLKIRSTKLEDSAMYFCASSFNRGVGYTFGSGTRLTVV.

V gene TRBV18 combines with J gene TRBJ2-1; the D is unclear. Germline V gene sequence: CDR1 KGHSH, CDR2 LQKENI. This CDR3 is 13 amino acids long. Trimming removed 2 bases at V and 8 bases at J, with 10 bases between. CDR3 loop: CASSPLSDHEQFF. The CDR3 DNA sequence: TGTGCCAGCTCACCATTATCGGACCATGAGCAGTTCTTC.

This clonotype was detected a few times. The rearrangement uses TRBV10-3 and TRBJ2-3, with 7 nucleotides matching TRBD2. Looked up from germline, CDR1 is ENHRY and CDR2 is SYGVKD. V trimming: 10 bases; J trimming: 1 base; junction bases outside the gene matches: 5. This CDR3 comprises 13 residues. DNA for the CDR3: TGTGCCAGCAGCGGGGCAGGCACAGATACGCAGTATTTT. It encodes CASSGAGTDTQYF.

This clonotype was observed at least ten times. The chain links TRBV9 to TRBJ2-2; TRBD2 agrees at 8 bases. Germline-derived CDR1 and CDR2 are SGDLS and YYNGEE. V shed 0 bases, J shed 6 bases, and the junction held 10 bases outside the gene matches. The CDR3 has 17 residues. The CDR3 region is CASSVGTSPVNAGELFF. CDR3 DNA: TGTGCCAGCAGCGTAGGGACTAGCCCAGTTAACGCCGGGGAGCTGTTTTTT.

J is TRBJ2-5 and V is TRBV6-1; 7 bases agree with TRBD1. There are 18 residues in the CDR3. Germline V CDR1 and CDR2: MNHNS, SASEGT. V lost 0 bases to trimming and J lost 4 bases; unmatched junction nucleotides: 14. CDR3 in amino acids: CASSEAQFRLAGGETQYF. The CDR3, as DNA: TGTGCCAGCAGTGAAGCGCAATTCCGTCTAGCAGGGGGAGAGACCCAGTACTTC.

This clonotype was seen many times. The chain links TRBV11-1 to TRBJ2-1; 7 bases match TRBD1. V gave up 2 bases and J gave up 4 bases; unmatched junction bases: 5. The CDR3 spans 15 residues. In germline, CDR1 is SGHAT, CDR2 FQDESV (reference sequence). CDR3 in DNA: TGTGCCAGCAGCTTAAAACGGGACAGATACAATGAGCAGTTCTTC. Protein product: CASSLKRDRYNEQFF.

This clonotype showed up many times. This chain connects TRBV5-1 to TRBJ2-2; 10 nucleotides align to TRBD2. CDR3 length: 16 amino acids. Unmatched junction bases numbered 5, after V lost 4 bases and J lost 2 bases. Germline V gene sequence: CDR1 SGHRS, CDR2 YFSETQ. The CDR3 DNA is TGCGCCAGCAGCCCGCTAGCGGGAGTAAACACCGGGGAGCTGTTTTTT. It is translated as CASSPLAGVNTGELFF.

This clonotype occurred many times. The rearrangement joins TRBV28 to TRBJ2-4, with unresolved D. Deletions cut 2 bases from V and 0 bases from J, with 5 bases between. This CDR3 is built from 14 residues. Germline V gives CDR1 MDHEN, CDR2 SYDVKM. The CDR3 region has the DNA TGTGCCAGCAGTTTAAAGTTAGCCAAAAACATTCAGTACTTC. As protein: CASSLKLAKNIQYF.

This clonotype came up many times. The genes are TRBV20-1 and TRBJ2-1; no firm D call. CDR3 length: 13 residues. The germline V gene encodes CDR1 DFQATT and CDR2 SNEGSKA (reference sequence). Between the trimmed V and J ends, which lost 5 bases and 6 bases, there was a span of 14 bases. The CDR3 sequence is CSALLLGPNEQFF. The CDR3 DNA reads TGCAGTGCTCTCTTATTAGGTCCCAATGAGCAGTTCTTC.

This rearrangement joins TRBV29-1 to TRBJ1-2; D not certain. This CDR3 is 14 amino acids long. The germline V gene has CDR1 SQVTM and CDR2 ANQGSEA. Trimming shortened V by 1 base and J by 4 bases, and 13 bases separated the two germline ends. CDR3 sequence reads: CSVEAGKEAYGYTF. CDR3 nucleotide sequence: TGCAGCGTTGAAGCTGGCAAGGAGGCCTATGGCTACACCTTC. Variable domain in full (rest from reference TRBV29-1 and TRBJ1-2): SAVISQKPSRDICQRGTSLTIQCQVDSQVTMMFWYRQQPGQSLTLIATANQGSEATYESGFVIDKFPISRPNLTFSTLTVSNMSPEDSSIYLCSVEAGKEAYGYTFGSGTRLTVV.

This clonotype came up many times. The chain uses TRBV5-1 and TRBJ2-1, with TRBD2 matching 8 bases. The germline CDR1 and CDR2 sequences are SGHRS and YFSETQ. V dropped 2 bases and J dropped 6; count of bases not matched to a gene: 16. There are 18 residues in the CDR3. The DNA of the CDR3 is TGCGCCAGCAGCTTATTTTCTGTGGCGGGGGGCCAGGGCAATGAGCAGTTCTTC. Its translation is CASSLFSVAGGQGNEQFF.

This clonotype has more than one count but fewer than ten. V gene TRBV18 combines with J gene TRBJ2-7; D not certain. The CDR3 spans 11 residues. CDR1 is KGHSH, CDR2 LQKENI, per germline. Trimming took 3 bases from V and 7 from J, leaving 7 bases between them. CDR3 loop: CASSPAREQYF. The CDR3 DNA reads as TGTGCCAGCTCACCGGCTCGGGAGCAGTACTTC.

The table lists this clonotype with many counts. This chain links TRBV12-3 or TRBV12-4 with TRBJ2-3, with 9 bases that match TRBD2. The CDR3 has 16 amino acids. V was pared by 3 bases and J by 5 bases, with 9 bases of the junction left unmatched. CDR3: CASSFAAGGRGDTQYF. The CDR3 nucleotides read TGTGCCAGCAGTTTCGCAGCGGGGGGTCGGGGAGATACGCAGTATTTT.

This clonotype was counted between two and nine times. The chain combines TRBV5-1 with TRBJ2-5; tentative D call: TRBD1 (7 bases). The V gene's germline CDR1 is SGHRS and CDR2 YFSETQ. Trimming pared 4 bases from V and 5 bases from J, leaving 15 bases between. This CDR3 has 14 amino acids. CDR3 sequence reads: CASSIRQGGETQYF. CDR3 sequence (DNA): TGCGCCAGCAGCATCCGACAGGGAGGTGAGACCCAGTACTTC.

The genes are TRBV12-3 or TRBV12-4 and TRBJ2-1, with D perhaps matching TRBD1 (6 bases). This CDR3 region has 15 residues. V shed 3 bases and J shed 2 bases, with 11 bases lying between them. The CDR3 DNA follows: TGTGCCAGCAGTTTTGGGACAAACCCCTACAATGAGCAGTTCTTC. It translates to CASSFGTNPYNEQFF.

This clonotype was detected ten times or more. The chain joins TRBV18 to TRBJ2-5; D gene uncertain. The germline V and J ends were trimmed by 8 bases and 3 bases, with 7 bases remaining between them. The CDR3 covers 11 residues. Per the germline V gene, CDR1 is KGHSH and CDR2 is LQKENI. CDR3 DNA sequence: TGTGCCAGCAGTCCAGAAGAGACCCAGTACTTC. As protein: CASSPEETQYF.

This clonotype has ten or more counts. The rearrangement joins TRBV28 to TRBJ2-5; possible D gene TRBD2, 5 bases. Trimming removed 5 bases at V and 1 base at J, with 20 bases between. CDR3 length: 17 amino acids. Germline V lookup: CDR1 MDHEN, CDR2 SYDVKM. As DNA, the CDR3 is TGTGCCAGCAGTCAGACCCAGTTCAGGACTCCCCAAGAGACCCAGTACTTC. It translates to CASSQTQFRTPQETQYF.

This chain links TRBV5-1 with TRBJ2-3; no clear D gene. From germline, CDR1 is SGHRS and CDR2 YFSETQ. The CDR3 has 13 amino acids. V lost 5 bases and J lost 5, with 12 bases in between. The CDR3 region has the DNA TGCGCCAGCAGTCCCCCGACAAAAGATACGCAGTATTTT. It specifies CASSPPTKDTQYF.

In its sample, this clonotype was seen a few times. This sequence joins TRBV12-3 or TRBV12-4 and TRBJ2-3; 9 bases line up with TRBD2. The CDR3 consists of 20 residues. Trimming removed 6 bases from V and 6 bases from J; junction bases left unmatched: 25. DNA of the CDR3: TGTGCCAGCAGCCCCCTTATCCGCGGGAGGGCTCTGAGGGCGCAGGATACGCAGTATTTT. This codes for CASSPLIRGRALRAQDTQYF.

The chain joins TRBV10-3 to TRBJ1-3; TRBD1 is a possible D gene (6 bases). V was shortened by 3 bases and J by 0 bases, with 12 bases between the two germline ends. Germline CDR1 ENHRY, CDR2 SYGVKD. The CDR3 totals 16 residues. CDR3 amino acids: CAISDRGRASGNTIYF. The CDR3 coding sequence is TGTGCCATCAGTGACAGGGGCCGGGCCTCTGGAAACACCATATATTTT.

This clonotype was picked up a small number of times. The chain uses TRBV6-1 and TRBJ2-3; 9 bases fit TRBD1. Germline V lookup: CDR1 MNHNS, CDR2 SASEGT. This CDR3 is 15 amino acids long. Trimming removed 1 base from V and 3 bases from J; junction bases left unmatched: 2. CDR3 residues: CASSEGDRATDTQYF. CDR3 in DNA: TGTGCCAGCAGTGAAGGGGACAGGGCGACAGATACGCAGTATTTT.

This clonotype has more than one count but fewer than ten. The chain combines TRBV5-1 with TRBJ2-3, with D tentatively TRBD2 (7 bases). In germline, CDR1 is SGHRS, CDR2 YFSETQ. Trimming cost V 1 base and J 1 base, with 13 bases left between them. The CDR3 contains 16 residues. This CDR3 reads CASSLSDSGGTDTQYF. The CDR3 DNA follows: TGCGCCAGCAGCTTGTCGGACAGCGGGGGCACAGATACGCAGTATTTT. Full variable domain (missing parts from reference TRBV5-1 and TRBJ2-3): KAGVTQTPRYLIKTRGQQVTLSCSPISGHRSVSWYQQTPGQGLQFLFEYFSETQRNKGNFPGRFSGRQFSNSRSEMNVSTLELGDSALYLCASSLSDSGGTDTQYFGPGTRLTVL.